Sequencing of this T cell receptor beta chain was carried out in a study of regulatory T cells in long-lasting Graves disease. About the study: Persistence in Graves' disease required over 5 years of antithyroid drugs plus positive TSH receptor antibodies.

Comments on this clonotype: Its antigen is not known.

HTBI primers from iRepertoire and Arm-PCR of CDR3 regions yielded the TCR beta libraries. TCRdb re-called the multiplex PCR reads through MiXCR, storing one row per CDR3 protein. The profile shows about 430,000 distinct CDR3 sequences, under 25% of them singletons. Time point meaning: persistent/refractory GD, antithyroid drugs over 5 years with positive TRAb. PBMC-derived RNA was used for the TCR library. The CDR3 extends over 16 amino acids. Per germline, CDR1 SEHNR and CDR2 FQNEAQ (reference sequence). The V and J ends lost 5 bases and 2 bases, in that order; junction bases with no gene match: 11. Study-wide results and limits: Persistent cases of Graves' showed reduced TCR diversity relative to newly diagnosed patients.

The receptor's source is a female donor with Graves disease. The chain links TRBV7-9 to TRBJ2-5, with 7 bases aligning to TRBD1. The starting material was peripheral blood mononuclear cells (PBMCs), obtained when the disease was refractory, from a patient treated with antithyroid drugs. The CDR3 region has the DNA TGTGCCAGCAGCCCCCCTGGGACAGCTGGGCAAGAGACCCAGTACTTC. Its protein product is CASSPPGTAGQETQYF.